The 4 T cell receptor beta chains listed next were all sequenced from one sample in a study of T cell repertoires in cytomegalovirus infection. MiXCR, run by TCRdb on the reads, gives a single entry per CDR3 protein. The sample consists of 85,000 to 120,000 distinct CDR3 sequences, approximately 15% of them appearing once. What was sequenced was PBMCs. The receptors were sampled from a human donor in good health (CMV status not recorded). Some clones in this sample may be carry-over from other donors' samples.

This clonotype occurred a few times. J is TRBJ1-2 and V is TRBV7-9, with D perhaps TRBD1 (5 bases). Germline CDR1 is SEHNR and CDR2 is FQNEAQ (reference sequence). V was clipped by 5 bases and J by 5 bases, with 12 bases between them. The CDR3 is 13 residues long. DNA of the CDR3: TGTGCCAGCAGCCCTTGGGGCCCATATGGCTACACCTTC. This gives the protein CASSPWGPYGYTF.

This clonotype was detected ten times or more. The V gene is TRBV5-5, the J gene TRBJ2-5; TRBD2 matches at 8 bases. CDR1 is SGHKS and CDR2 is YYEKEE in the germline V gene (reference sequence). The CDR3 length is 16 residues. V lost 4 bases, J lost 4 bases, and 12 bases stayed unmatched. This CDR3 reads CASSPGGTSSPETQYF. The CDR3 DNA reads TGTGCCAGCAGCCCTGGGGGGACTAGTAGTCCAGAGACCCAGTACTTC.

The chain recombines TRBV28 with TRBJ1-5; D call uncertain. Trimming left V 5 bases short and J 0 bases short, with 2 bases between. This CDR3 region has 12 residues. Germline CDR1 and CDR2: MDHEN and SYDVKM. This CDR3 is CASSASNQPQHF. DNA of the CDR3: TGTGCCAGCAGTGCTAGCAATCAGCCCCAGCATTTT.

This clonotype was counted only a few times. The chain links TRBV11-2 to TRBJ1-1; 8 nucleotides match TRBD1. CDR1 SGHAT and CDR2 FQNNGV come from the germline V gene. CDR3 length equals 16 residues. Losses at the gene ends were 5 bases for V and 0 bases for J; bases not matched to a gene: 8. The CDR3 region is CASSKNRGAMNTEAFF. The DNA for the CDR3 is TGTGCCAGCAGCAAAAACAGGGGGGCAATGAACACTGAAGCTTTCTTT.